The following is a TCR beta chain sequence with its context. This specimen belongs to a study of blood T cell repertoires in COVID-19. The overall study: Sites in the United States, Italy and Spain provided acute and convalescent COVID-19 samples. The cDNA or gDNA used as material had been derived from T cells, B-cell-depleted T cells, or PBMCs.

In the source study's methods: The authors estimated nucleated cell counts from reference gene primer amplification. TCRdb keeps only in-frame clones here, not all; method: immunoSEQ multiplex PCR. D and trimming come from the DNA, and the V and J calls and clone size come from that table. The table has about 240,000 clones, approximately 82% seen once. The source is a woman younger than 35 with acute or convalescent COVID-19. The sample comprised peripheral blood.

CDR3: CAWRSGTGGYEQYF. CDR3 nucleotide sequence: TGTGCCTGGAGATCCGGGACAGGGGGCTACGAGCAGTACTTC. V is TRBV30 and J is TRBJ2-7; 11 nucleotides align to TRBD1. J lost 3 bases, V lost 3 bases, and 4 bases had no gene match. The CDR3 is 14 amino acids. Germline V gene data show CDR1 as GTSNPN and CDR2 as SVGIG (reference sequence).